These T cell receptor beta chains were read from a single sample in a study of blood T cell repertoires in COVID-19. Assay: immunoSEQ multiplex PCR; the TCRdb copy retains only in-frame clones and omits some. The sample has about 83,000 clones, roughly 86% seen once. Input material: peripheral blood. The receptor source for this set is a man of 80 years or more with active or convalescent COVID-19. CDR3s leave out the opening cysteine and the closing phenylalanine or tryptophan. The order of the fields is V gene, clone size, CDR3 protein. Clone size, where shown, is once, few, many, or a class for clones that have expanded.

TRBV13	-	ASSLFGGRVNEQF
TRBV19	-	ASSGQADSGNTIY
TRBV3-1/TRBV3-2	once	ASSNLPGVQETQY
TRBV27	-	ASSGTGGWDTQY
TRBV3-1/TRBV3-2	-	ASSWTSGRRDEQF
TRBV28	-	AASGGFGANVLT
TRBV6-6	-	ASSYPSGRGTGELF
TRBV5-4	-	ASSFGGGVSTGELF
TRBV5-1	-	ASSLIGQGDTEAF
TRBV9	once	ASSPRTGGDTQY
TRBV11-3	-	ASSPGRLAASYNEQF
TRBV2	-	ASRRQGGIYNEQF
TRBV10-2	-	ASRLAGTGELF
TRBV19	-	ASSPTGTLYGYT
TRBV5-1	-	ASSLTRAKNIQY
TRBV5-1	-	ASSGGSGRDNSPLH